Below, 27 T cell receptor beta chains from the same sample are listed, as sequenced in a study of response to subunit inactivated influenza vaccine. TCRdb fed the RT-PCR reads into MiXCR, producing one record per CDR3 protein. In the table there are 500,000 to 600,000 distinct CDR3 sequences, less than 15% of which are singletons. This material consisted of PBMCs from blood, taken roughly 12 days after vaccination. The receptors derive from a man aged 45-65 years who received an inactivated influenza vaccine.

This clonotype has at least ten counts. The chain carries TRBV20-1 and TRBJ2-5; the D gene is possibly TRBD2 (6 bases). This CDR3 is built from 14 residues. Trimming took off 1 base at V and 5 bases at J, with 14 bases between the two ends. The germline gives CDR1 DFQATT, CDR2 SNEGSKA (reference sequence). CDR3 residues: CSARVVGGGETQYF. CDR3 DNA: TGCAGTGCTAGAGTTGTGGGAGGAGGTGAGACCCAGTACTTC.

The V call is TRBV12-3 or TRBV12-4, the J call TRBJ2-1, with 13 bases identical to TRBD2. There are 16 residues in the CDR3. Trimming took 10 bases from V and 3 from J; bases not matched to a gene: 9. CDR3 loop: CATNPGLAGYYNEQFF. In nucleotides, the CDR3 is TGTGCCACCAACCCGGGACTAGCGGGGTACTACAATGAGCAGTTCTTC.

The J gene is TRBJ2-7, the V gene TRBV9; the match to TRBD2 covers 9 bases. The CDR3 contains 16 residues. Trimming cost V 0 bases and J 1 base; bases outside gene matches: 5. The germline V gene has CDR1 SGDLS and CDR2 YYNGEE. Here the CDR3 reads CASSVGGGGGSYEQYF. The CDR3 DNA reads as TGTGCCAGCAGCGTAGGCGGCGGGGGGGGATCCTACGAGCAGTACTTC.

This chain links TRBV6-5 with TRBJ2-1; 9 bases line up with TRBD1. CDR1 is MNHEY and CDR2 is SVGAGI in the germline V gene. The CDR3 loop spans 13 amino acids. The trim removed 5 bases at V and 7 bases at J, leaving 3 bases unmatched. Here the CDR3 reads CASSNDRGNEQFF. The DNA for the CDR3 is TGTGCCAGCAGTAACGACAGGGGGAATGAGCAGTTCTTC.

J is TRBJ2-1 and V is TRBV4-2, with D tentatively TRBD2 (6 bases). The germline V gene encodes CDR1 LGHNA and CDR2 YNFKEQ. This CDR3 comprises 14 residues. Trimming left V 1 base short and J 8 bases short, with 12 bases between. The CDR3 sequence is CASSQGTTRDEQFF. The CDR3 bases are TGTGCCAGCAGCCAAGGGACTACTCGCGATGAGCAGTTCTTC.

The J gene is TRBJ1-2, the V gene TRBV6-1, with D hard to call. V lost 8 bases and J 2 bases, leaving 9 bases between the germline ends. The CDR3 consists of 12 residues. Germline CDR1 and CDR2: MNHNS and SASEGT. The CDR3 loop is CASRTVNYGYTF. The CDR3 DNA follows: TGTGCCAGCCGGACGGTGAACTATGGCTACACCTTC.

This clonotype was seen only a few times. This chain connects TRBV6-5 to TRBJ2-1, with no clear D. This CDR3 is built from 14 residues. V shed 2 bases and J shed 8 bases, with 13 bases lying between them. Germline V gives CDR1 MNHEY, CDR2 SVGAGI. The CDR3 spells CASSYTMYGYEQFF. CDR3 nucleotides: TGTGCCAGCAGTTACACTATGTACGGCTATGAGCAGTTCTTC.

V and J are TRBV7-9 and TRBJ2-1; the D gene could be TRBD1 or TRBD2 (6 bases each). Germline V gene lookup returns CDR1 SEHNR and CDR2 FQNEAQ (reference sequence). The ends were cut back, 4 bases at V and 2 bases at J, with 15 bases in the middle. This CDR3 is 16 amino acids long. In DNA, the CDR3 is TGTGCCAGCAGCTCCGGAGGGGGTGCGACCTACAATGAGCAGTTCTTC. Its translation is CASSSGGGATYNEQFF.

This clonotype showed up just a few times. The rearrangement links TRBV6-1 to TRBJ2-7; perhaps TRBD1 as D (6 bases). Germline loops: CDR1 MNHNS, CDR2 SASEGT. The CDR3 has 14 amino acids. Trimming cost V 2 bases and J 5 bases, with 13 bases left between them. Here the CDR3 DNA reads TGTGCCAGCAGTGAACAGGGGATGAGGAACGAGCAGTACTTC. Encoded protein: CASSEQGMRNEQYF.

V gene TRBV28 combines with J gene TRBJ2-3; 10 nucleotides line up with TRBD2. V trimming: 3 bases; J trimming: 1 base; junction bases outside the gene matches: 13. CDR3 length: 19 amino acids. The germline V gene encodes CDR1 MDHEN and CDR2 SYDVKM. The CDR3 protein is CASSFGMGLLAGGTDTQYF. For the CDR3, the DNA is TGTGCCAGCAGTTTTGGTATGGGTTTGCTAGCGGGAGGCACAGATACGCAGTATTTT.

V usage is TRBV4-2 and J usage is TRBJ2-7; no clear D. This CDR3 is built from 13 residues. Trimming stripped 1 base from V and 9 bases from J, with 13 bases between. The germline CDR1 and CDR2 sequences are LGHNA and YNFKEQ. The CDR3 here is CASSQGLGLWQYF. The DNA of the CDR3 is TGTGCCAGCAGCCAAGGTTTAGGGTTATGGCAGTACTTC.

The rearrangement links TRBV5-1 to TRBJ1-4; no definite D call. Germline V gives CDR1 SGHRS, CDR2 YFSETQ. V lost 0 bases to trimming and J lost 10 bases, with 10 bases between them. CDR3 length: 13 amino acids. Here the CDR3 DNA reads TGCGCCAGCAGCTTGGACGGCGTCGGAAAACTGTTTTTT. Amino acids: CASSLDGVGKLFF.

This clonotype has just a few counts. This chain's CDR3 is CASSLPGAGLLNEQFF. The CDR3 DNA follows: TGTGCCAGCAGTCTTCCCGGGGCGGGACTACTCAATGAGCAGTTCTTC. V gene TRBV6-1 combines with J gene TRBJ2-1; 7 bases are shared with TRBD2. Germline V gives CDR1 MNHNS, CDR2 SASEGT. The CDR3 covers 16 residues. V lost 5 bases and J lost 6; bases outside the gene matches: 13.

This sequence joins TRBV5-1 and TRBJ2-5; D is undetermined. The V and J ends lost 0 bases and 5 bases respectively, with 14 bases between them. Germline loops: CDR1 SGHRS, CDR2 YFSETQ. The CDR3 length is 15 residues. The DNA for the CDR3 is TGCGCCAGCAGCTTGGGGGCCAACGTAAGGGAGACCCAGTACTTC. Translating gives CASSLGANVRETQYF. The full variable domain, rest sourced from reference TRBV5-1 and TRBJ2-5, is KAGVTQTPRYLIKTRGQQVTLSCSPISGHRSVSWYQQTPGQGLQFLFEYFSETQRNKGNFPGRFSGRQFSNSRSEMNVSTLELGDSALYLCASSLGANVRETQYFGPGTRLLVL.

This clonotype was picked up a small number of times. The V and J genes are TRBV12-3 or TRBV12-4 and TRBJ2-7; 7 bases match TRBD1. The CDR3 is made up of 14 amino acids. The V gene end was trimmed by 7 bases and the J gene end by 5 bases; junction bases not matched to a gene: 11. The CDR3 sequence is CASTLGQRANEQYF. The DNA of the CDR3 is TGTGCCAGCACCCTGGGACAGAGGGCCAACGAGCAGTACTTC.

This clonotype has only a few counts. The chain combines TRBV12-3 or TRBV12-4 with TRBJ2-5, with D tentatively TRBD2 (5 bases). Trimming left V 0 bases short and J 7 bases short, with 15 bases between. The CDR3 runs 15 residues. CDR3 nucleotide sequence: TGTGCCAGCAGTTTAGCGCTAGGGCCTGGAGGGACCCAGTACTTC. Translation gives CASSLALGPGGTQYF.

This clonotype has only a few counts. CDR3 nucleotide sequence: TGTGCCAGCAGTCAACAGGGGAGGACAGATACGCAGTATTTT. This codes for CASSQQGRTDTQYF. The chain joins TRBV4-2 to TRBJ2-3; maybe TRBD1 (7 bases). Germline values: CDR1 LGHNA, CDR2 YNFKEQ. The CDR3 contains 14 residues. Trimming removed 6 bases at V and 3 bases at J, with 13 bases between.

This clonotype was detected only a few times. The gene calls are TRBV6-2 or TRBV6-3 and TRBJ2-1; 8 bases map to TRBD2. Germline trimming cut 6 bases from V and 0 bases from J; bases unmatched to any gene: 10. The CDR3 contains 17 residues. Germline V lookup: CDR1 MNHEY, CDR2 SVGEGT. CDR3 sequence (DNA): TGTGCCAGCAGCCGACTAGCGCCCCAGAGCTCCTACAATGAGCAGTTCTTC. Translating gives CASSRLAPQSSYNEQFF.

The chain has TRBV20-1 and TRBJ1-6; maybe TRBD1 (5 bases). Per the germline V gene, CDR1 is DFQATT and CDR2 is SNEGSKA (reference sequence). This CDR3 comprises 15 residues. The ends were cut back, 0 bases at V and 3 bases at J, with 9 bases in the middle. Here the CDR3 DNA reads TGCAGTGCTAGAGAGGGCAGGGTCTATAATTCACCCCTCCACTTT. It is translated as CSAREGRVYNSPLHF.

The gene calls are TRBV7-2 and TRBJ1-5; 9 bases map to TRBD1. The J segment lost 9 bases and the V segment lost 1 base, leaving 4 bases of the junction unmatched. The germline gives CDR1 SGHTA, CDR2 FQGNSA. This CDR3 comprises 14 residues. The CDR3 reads CASSLVGQGWPQHF. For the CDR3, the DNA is TGTGCCAGCAGCTTAGTGGGACAGGGATGGCCCCAGCATTTT.

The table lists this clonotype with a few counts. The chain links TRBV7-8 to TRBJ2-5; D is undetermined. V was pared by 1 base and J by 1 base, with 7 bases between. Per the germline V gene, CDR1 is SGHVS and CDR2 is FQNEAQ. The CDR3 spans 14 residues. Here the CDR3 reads CASSLELTQETQYF. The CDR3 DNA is TGTGCCAGCAGCTTAGAATTAACCCAAGAGACCCAGTACTTC.

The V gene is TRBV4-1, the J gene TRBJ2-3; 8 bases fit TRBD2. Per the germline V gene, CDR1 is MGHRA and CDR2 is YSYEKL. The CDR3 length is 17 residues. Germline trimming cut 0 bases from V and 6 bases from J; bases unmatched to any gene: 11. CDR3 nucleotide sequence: TGCGCCAGCAGCCAAGATCCCCTAGGCGGGGGGACGGATACGCAGTATTTT. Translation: CASSQDPLGGGTDTQYF.

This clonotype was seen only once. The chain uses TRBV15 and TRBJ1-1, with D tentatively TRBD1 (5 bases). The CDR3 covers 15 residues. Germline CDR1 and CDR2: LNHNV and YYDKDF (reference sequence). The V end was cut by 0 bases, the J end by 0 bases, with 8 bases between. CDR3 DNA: TGTGCCACCAGCAGAGATGGGGGAGTGAACACTGAAGCTTTCTTT. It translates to CATSRDGGVNTEAFF.

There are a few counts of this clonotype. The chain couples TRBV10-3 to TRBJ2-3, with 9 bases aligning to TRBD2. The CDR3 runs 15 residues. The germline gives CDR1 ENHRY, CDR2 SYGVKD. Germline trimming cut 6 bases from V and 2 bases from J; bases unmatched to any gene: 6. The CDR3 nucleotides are TGTGCCATCAGAGATCTAGCGGGGAACACAGATACGCAGTATTTT. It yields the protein CAIRDLAGNTDTQYF.

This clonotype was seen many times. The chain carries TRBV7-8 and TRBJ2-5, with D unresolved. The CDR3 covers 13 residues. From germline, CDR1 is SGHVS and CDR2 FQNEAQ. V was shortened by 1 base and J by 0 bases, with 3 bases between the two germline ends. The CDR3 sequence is CASSLVHQETQYF. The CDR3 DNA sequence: TGTGCCAGCAGCTTAGTACACCAAGAGACCCAGTACTTC.

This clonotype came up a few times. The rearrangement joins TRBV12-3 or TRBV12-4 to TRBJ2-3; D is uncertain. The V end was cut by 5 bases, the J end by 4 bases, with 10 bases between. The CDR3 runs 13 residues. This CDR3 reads CASSTGAADTQYF. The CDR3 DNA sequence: TGTGCCAGCAGTACCGGAGCTGCAGATACGCAGTATTTT.

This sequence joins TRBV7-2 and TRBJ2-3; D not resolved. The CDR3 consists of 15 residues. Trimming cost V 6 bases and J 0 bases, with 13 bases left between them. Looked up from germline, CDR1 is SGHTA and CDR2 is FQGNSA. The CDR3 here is CASSLQTSSTDTQYF. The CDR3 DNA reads TGTGCCAGCAGTCTCCAGACCTCTAGCACAGATACGCAGTATTTT.